Below are 17 T cell receptor beta chains sequenced from a single sample in a study of breast tumors, draining lymph nodes, adjacent tissues. Breast cancer patients provided tissue from their axillary draining lymph nodes. TCRdb used MiXCR to reprocess the multiplex PCR reads, holding one entry per CDR3 protein. Of about 180,000 distinct CDR3 sequences in the sample, roughly a third were seen once. Sequenced material: axillary lymph node tissue. These receptors were obtained from a female donor with breast cancer. Some clones in this sample may be carry-over from other donors' samples.

V gene TRBV5-4 combines with J gene TRBJ2-1; no clear D. This CDR3 contains 11 residues. Germline CDR1 SGHNT, CDR2 YYREEE (reference sequence). Trimming stripped 6 bases from V and 5 bases from J, with 6 bases between. CDR3: CASTRNNEQFF. CDR3 bases: TGTGCCAGCACCAGAAACAATGAGCAGTTCTTC.

In the case of this clonotype: One base away lies a much larger clone, so this may be a sequencing read error. The CDR3 region is CASTIENEQFF. DNA of the CDR3: TGTGCCAGCACTATTGAAAATGAGCAGTTCTTC. The J gene is TRBJ2-1, the V gene TRBV12-3 or TRBV12-4; no definite D call. V lost 7 bases, J lost 7 bases, and 8 bases lay in between. CDR3 length: 11 residues.

This clonotype was recorded many times. The rearrangement joins TRBV9 to TRBJ2-7; possible D gene TRBD1, 6 bases. Germline V CDR1 and CDR2: SGDLS, YYNGEE. This CDR3 has 14 residues. V was pared by 2 bases and J by 7 bases, with 16 bases between. The CDR3 reads CASSVSGQLEEQYF. The CDR3 bases are TGTGCCAGCAGCGTGTCAGGACAGCTCGAAGAGCAGTACTTC.

Comment on this clonotype: The missing conserved phenylalanine or tryptophan at the end of this CDR3 makes a read error likely. The chain recombines TRBV7-3 with TRBJ2-7; D gene ambiguous. Germline V lookup: CDR1 SGHTA, CDR2 FQGTGA. CDR3 length: 16 residues. The V and J ends lost 2 bases and 3 bases respectively, with 17 bases between them. Here the CDR3 reads CASSLYDWRCNYEQYL. As DNA, the CDR3 is TGTGCCAGCAGCTTATATGACTGGCGGTGCAACTACGAGCAGTACCTC.

The V and J genes are TRBV2 and TRBJ2-5, with 12 positions matching TRBD2. V lost 2 bases to trimming and J lost 3 bases; unmatched junction nucleotides: 1. The CDR3 length is 15 residues. Germline V gene sequence: CDR1 SNHLY, CDR2 FYNNEI. The CDR3 reads CASSELAGGKETQYF. DNA of the CDR3: TGTGCCAGCAGTGAACTAGCGGGAGGGAAAGAGACCCAGTACTTC.

This clonotype was detected ten times or more. The chain combines TRBV5-1 with TRBJ2-7, with D perhaps matching TRBD1 (5 bases). Germline V gene lookup returns CDR1 SGHRS and CDR2 YFSETQ. This CDR3 contains 14 residues. V was trimmed by 3 bases and J by 3 bases, leaving 13 bases between them. The CDR3 is CASSSYETGYEQYF. CDR3 bases: TGCGCCAGCAGCTCCTATGAAACAGGCTACGAGCAGTACTTC.

This clonotype was counted many times. This chain uses TRBV20-1 with TRBJ2-1; 7 positions match TRBD2. In germline, CDR1 is DFQATT, CDR2 SNEGSKA (reference sequence). The CDR3 runs 15 residues. Trimming at V came to 0 bases and at J to 5 bases, leaving 7 bases not matched to a gene. The CDR3 is CSARDQASGHNEQFF. The CDR3 DNA reads TGCAGTGCTAGAGATCAGGCTAGCGGACACAATGAGCAGTTCTTC.

Details on this clonotype: One end of the junction does not line up with germline, which may come from a read error. The chain carries TRBV29-1 and TRBJ2-2; tentative D call: TRBD2 (7 bases). The CDR3 is 16 amino acids. Germline CDR1 is SQVTM and CDR2 is ANQGSEA. CDR3 DNA: TGCAGCGCTGAAGAGGACGGGGGGCTGGCCACCGGGGAGCTGTTTTTT. As protein: CSAEEDGGLATGELFF.

This clonotype was counted between two and nine times. The V gene is TRBV19, the J gene TRBJ1-1; TRBD1 is a possible D gene (6 bases). Germline CDR1 LNHDA, CDR2 SQIVND (reference sequence). CDR3 length equals 13 residues. Deletions cut 7 bases from V and 7 bases from J, with 16 bases between. CDR3 protein: CASTGGGRSEAFF. The CDR3 region has the DNA TGTGCCAGTACGGGAGGGGGGCGAAGTGAAGCTTTCTTT. The full variable domain, with the rest looked up from reference TRBV19 and TRBJ1-1, is DGGITQSPKYLFRKEGQNVTLSCEQNLNHDAMYWYRQDPGQGLRLIYYSQIVNDFQKGDIAEGYSVSREKKESFPLTVTSAQKNPTAFYLCASTGGGRSEAFFGQGTRLTVV.

This clonotype was picked up a small number of times. The genes are TRBV5-6 and TRBJ2-1, with 7 positions matching TRBD1. CDR3 length: 15 amino acids. Germline V gene sequence: CDR1 SGHDT, CDR2 YYEEEE. The trim removed 2 bases at V and 4 bases at J, leaving 6 bases unmatched. The CDR3: CASSLETGIYNEQFF. The CDR3 bases are TGTGCCAGCAGCTTAGAGACAGGGATTTACAATGAGCAGTTCTTC.

This clonotype is classed as medium-sized. This chain links TRBV4-2 with TRBJ1-4; 10 positions agree with TRBD1. Germline V CDR1 and CDR2: LGHNA, YNFKEQ. Losses at the gene ends were 3 bases for V and 7 bases for J; bases not matched to a gene: 5. The CDR3 consists of 15 residues. The CDR3 nucleotides read TGTGCCAGCAGCCATCACGGACAGGGGGGTGAAAAACTGTTTTTT. Translation: CASSHHGQGGEKLFF.

This clonotype has a count of ten or more. This chain links TRBV20-1 with TRBJ1-2; no reliable D call. Germline CDR1 DFQATT, CDR2 SNEGSKA (reference sequence). V gave up 1 base and J gave up 0 bases, with 9 bases separating them. This CDR3 has 14 residues. CDR3 DNA sequence: TGCAGTGCTAGAGGGGCGGGGACTAACTATGGCTACACCTTC. This encodes CSARGAGTNYGYTF.

The chain carries TRBV2 and TRBJ2-4, with no clear D. The ends were cut back, 7 bases at V and 0 bases at J, with 4 bases in the middle. CDR1 is SNHLY and CDR2 is FYNNEI in the germline V gene. The CDR3 spans 12 residues. The CDR3 sequence: CASTVAKNIQYF. CDR3 in DNA: TGTGCCAGCACCGTAGCCAAAAACATTCAGTACTTC.

This clonotype was seen more than once but under ten times. This sequence may be a read error, since a much larger clone differs from it by one base. The V and J genes are TRBV6-6 and TRBJ2-7; 15 bases are shared with TRBD2. CDR3 length: 16 amino acids. Germline V gene sequence: CDR1 MNHNY, CDR2 SVGAGI (reference sequence). The V and J ends lost 5 bases and 6 bases, in that order; junction bases with no gene match: 8. The CDR3 region is CASSLLGLAGGSEQYF. CDR3 bases: TGTGCCAGCAGTCTCCTCGGACTAGCGGGAGGGAGCGAGCAGTACTTC.

The table lists this clonotype with many counts. The chain employs TRBV7-2 and TRBJ1-2, with 8 bases that match TRBD1. Germline V lookup: CDR1 SGHTA, CDR2 FQGNSA. Trimming cost V 6 bases and J 9 bases; bases outside gene matches: 15. This CDR3 comprises 15 residues. The CDR3 loop is CASRLSGQGHRSYTF. In nucleotides, the CDR3 is TGTGCCAGCAGACTGTCCGGACAGGGTCACCGGAGCTACACCTTC.

In the case of this clonotype: Sequence at one end of the junction differs from germline and may be a read error. The chain is built from TRBV12-3 or TRBV12-4 and TRBJ2-7; 10 bases fit TRBD1. The CDR3 spans 17 residues. The CDR3 is CASSPPEGQGWTYERYF. In DNA form, the CDR3 reads TGTGCCAGCTCACCCCCGGAGGGACAGGGGTGGACCTACGAGCGGTACTTC.

On this clonotype: A much more abundant neighbour one base away suggests this may be a read error. In DNA, the CDR3 is TGTGCCAGCAGTTTCTCGGGAGGGACCTCATATTTT. It yields the protein CASSFSGGTSYF. The chain carries TRBV12-3 or TRBV12-4 and TRBJ1-3, with a tentative D call TRBD1 (5 bases). V was cut by 3 bases and J by 15 bases, with 15 bases left in between. This CDR3 comprises 12 residues.